This T cell receptor beta chain emerged from a study of cytomegalovirus exposure and HLA in healthy donors. Study results and caveats: In vitro testing confirmed a few CMV-associated chains as specific for CMV antigens. According to reports, the classifier identified cytomegalovirus status with high specificity and sensitivity.

Worth noting for this clone: The antigen is unknown.

Sequenced by immunoSEQ multiplex PCR; TCRdb stores in-frame clones only, minus some. The sample holds about 160,000 clones, around 82% seen once. There are 14 residues in the CDR3. In germline, CDR1 is SGHRS, CDR2 YFSETQ. V was pared by 0 bases and J by 2 bases, with 9 bases between. Separate from the approximately 700-subject first cohort was the 120-subject validation cohort, to which the donors belonged. The sample consisted of PBMCs. The V call is TRBV5-1, the J call TRBJ2-7; tentative D call: TRBD1 (6 bases). The TCR was taken from a man in his thirties or forties in good health and CMV-seropositive. The CDR3 reads CASSLAGGTYEQYF. Here the CDR3 DNA reads TGCGCCAGCAGCTTGGCTGGGGGCACCTACGAGCAGTACTTC.